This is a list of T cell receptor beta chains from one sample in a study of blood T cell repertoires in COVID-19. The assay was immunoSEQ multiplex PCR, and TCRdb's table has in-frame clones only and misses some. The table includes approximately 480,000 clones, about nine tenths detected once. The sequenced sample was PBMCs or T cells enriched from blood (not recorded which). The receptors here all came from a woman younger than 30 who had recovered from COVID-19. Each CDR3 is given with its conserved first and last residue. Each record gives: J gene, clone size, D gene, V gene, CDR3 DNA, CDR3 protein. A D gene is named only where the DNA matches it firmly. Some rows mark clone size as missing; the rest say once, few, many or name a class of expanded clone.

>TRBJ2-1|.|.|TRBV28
TGTGCCAGCAGTTTCGTCGGGGATGAGCAGTTCTTC
CASSFVGDEQFF
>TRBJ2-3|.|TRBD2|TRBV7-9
TGTGCCTCCGGGGGGGCCACAGATACGCAGTATTTT
CASGGATDTQYF
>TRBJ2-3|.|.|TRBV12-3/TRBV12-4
TGTGCCAGCAGTACCTCAACAGGTACGCAGTATTTT
CASSTSTGTQYF
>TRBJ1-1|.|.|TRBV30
TGTGCCTGGAGTCCCAGGGGACGGACTGAAGCTTTCTTT
CAWSPRGRTEAFF
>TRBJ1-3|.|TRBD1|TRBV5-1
TGCGCCAGCAGCTTGTCAAGGGCAGGGGGGCCCTCTGGAAACACCATATATTTT
CASSLSRAGGPSGNTIYF
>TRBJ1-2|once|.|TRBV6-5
TGTGCCGCCGCCCTTTACGGGGGGGACTATGGCTACACCTTC
CAAALYGGDYGYTF
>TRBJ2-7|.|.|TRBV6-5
TGTGCCAGCAACGCCGGGAGAGCCACCGAGCAGTACTTC
CASNAGRATEQYF
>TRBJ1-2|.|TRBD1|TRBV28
TGTGCCAGCACCCAGGGGGTTAATGGCTACACCTTC
CASTQGVNGYTF
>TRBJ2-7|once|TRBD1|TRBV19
TGTGCCAGTAGTACCCTCCCGGGACAGGGACGCTACGAGCAGTACTTC
CASSTLPGQGRYEQYF
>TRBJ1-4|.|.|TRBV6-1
TGTGCCAGCAGTGTTATCCTGGAGATTCGTAATGAAAAACTGTTTTTT
CASSVILEIRNEKLFF
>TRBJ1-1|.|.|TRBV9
TGTGCCAGCAGCGTAGCTATGGGGGGGAACACTGAAGCTTTCTTT
CASSVAMGGNTEAFF
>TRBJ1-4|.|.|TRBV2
TGTGCCAGCACAGGGCAGAGACTTTCGACTAATGAAAAACTGTTTTTT
CASTGQRLSTNEKLFF
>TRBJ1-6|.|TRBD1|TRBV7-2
TGTGCCAGCAGCGCCTGGGACAGACGAAATTCACCCCTCCACTTT
CASSAWDRRNSPLHF
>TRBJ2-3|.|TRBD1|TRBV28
TGTGCCAGCAGTTTTTCGACAGGGGCTACAGATACGCAGTATTTT
CASSFSTGATDTQYF
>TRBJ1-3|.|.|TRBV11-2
TGTGCCAGCAGCTTAACAGGCTCTGGGAACACCATATATTTT
CASSLTGSGNTIYF
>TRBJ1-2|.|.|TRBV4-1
TGCGCCAGCAGCCAAGTGGGGGGGGTGGAAGGCTACACCTTC
CASSQVGGVEGYTF
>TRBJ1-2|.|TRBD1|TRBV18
TGTGCCAGCTCACCGACCGGGACAGGGGCCCCTGATGGCTACACCTTC
CASSPTGTGAPDGYTF
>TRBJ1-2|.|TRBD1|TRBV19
TGTGCCAGTACCCCGACAGGGGGCAGGGGCTACACCTTC
CASTPTGGRGYTF
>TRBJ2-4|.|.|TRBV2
TGTGCCAGCAGTCCATTGCATTCGACCCAGCCGTGGGGGCAGAACATTCAGTACTTC
CASSPLHSTQPWGQNIQYF
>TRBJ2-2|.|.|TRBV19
TGTGCCAGTAGTATAAGGGGGGGCACCGGGGAGCTGTTTTTT
CASSIRGGTGELFF
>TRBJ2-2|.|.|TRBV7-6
TGTGCCAGCAGCTTACGGGGACTCAACACCGGGGAGCTGTTTTTT
CASSLRGLNTGELFF
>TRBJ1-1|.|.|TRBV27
TGTGCCAGCAGTGCGGAAGCTTTCTTT
CASSAEAFF
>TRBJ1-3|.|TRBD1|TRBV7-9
TGTGCCAGCAGCTTAGTAAGGGACAGTTCTGGAAACACCATATATTTT
CASSLVRDSSGNTIYF
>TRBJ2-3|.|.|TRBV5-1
TGCGCCAGCAGCTTGGAGTTGAGAGGGACTGGCACAGATACGCAGTATTTT
CASSLELRGTGTDTQYF
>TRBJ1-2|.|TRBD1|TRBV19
TGTGCCAGTGTCAACAGGGGAAAGTGGTCTGGCTACACCTTC
CASVNRGKWSGYTF
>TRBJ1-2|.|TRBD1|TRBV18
TGTGCCAGCTCACCGCTAGCAGGGGGTGGCTACACCTTC
CASSPLAGGGYTF
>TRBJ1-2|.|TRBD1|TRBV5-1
TGCGCCAGCAGCTTCCCGGGACAGGGGGCGGATGGCTACACCTTC
CASSFPGQGADGYTF
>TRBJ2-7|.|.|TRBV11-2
TGTGCCAGCAGCTTAGATGGGGCTTCAGCCGGCAAGCAGTACTTC
CASSLDGASAGKQYF
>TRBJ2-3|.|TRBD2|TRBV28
TGTGCCAGCAGTACCAACCCCGGGACTACTCGCACAGATACGCAGTATTTT
CASSTNPGTTRTDTQYF
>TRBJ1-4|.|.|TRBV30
TGTGCCTGGGGCAGATCATTTAATGAAAAACTGTTTTTT
CAWGRSFNEKLFF
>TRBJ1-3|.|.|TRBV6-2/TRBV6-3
TGTGCCAGCAGTTACGAGGACAGAAACACCATATATTTT
CASSYEDRNTIYF
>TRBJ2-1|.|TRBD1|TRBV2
TGTGCCAGCAGTTCTTTAAAGACAGGGACTGAGCAGTTCTTC
CASSSLKTGTEQFF
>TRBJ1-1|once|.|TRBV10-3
TGTGCCACCCGCGAAATGAACACTGAAGCTTTCTTT
CATREMNTEAFF
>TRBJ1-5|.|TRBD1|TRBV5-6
TGTGCCAGCAGCTTCGGGACAGGGAGCTATAGCAATCAGCCCCAGCATTTT
CASSFGTGSYSNQPQHF
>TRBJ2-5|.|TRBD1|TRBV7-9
TGTGCCAGCAGCTCCGACAGGGGGCAAGAGACCCAGTACTTC
CASSSDRGQETQYF
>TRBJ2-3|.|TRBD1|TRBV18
TGTGCCAGCTCACCAGGGGTCGGACAGGGAGCAGATACGCAGTATTTT
CASSPGVGQGADTQYF
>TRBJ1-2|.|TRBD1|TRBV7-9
TGTGCCAGCAGCTTCGGGACAGGGGACCTCTATGGCTACACCTTC
CASSFGTGDLYGYTF
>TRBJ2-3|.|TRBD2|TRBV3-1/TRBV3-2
TGTGCCAGCAGCCCCCCAGGGCTAGCGGGGGGTTTGTCAGGGACGCAGTATTTT
CASSPPGLAGGLSGTQYF